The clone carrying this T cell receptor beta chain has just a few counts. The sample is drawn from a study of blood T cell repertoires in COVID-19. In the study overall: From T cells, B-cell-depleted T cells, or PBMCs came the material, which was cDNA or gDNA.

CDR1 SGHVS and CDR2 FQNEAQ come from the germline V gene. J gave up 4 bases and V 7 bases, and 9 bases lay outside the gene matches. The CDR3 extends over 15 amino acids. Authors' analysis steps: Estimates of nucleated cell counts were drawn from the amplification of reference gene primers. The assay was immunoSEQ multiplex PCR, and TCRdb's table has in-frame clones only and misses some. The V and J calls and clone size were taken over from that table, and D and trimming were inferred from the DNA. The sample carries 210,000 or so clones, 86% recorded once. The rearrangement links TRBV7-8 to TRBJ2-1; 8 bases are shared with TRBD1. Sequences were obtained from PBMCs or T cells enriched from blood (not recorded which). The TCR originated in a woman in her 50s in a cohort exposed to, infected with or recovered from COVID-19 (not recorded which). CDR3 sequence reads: CASNAQGAMYNEQFF. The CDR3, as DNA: TGTGCCAGCAACGCGCAGGGGGCCATGTACAATGAGCAGTTCTTC.